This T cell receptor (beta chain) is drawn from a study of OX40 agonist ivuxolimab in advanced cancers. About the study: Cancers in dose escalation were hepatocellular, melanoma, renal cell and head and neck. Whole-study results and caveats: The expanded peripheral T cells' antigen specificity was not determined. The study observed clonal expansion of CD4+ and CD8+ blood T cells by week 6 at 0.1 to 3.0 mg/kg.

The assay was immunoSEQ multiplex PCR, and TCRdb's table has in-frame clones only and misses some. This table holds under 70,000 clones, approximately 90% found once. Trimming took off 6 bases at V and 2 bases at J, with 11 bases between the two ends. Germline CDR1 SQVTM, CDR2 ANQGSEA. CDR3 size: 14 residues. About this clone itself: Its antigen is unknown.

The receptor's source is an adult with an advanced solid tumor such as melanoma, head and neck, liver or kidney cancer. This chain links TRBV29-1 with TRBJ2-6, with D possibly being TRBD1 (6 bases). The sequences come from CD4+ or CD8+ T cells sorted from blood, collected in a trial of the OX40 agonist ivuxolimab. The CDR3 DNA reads TGCAGCGTCCCCAACAGGGCTGGGGCCAACGTCCTGACTTTC. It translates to CSVPNRAGANVLTF.